This TCR beta chain was recorded in a study of blood T cell repertoires in COVID-19. Data came from immunoSEQ multiplex PCR; TCRdb stores just in-frame clones and leaves some out. The data contain a few hundred thousand clones, about four fifths of them singletons. The CDR3 loop spans 16 amino acids. Germline trimming cut 6 bases from V and 8 bases from J; bases unmatched to any gene: 13. CDR1 SNHLY and CDR2 FYNNEI come from the germline V gene. The source material was PBMCs or T cells enriched from blood (not recorded which). The chain uses TRBV2 and TRBJ2-1; 10 bases are shared with TRBD2. The receptor comes from a woman in her thirties or forties who had recovered from COVID-19. The CDR3 loop reads CASRRGPSGRSYEQFF. Here the CDR3 DNA reads TGTGCCAGCAGGAGGGGACCTAGCGGGAGATCCTATGAGCAGTTCTTC.